The TCR beta chain described here comes from a study of T cells in Graves' hyperthyroidism and ophthalmopathy. The study's findings and limits: Stable hyperthyroidism was told apart from ophthalmopathy by a model built on 13 V-J features. The model predicted ophthalmopathy a median approximately seven months before onset.

TCR beta CDR3 regions were amplified from RNA. RT-PCR in the first round (using the HTBI primer set) targeted the TCR CDR3. TCRdb itself ran the multiplex PCR reads through MiXCR, one entry per CDR3 protein. This sample has about 560,000 distinct CDR3 sequences; approximately 44% occur once, and the top ten carry approximately 8.2%. Clinical symptoms, serum thyroxine and TRAb, thyroid ultrasound and orbital computed tomography together formed the diagnostic basis. For this clonotype: Its antigen is unknown.

Losses at the gene ends were 3 bases for V and 2 bases for J; bases not matched to a gene: 0. This CDR3 is 16 amino acids long. Germline assignment: CDR1 SNHLY and CDR2 FYNNEI. Sequencing used peripheral blood or thyroid tissue (not recorded which). The clonotype was recovered from a woman between 18 and 30 years old with Graves' hyperthyroidism. The rearrangement uses TRBV2 and TRBJ2-6, with TRBD2 matching over 11 bases. As DNA, the CDR3 is TGTGCCAGCAGTGAGACTAGCGGGACTGGGGCCAACGTCCTGACTTTC. Translating gives CASSETSGTGANVLTF.